This T cell receptor (beta chain) was sequenced in a study of blood T cell repertoires in COVID-19. Produced via immunoSEQ multiplex PCR; TCRdb's table is partial and in-frame only. The data show approximately 190,000 clones, around 87% seen once. Study members were between about 18 and 100 years old and lived in 24 US regions. The sample comprised PBMCs or T cells enriched from blood (not recorded which). The TCR comes from a woman in her 40s in a cohort exposed to, infected with or recovered from COVID-19 (not recorded which).

CDR3 bases: TGCAGCGTTGAAGATCTGGGACAGGGGAACACTGAAGCTTTCTTT. Amino acids: CSVEDLGQGNTEAFF. The V gene is TRBV29-1, the J gene TRBJ1-1, with 9 nucleotides matching TRBD1. J was trimmed by 1 base and V by 0 bases; bases with no gene match: 3. The length of the CDR3 is 15 residues. The germline gives CDR1 SQVTM, CDR2 ANQGSEA.